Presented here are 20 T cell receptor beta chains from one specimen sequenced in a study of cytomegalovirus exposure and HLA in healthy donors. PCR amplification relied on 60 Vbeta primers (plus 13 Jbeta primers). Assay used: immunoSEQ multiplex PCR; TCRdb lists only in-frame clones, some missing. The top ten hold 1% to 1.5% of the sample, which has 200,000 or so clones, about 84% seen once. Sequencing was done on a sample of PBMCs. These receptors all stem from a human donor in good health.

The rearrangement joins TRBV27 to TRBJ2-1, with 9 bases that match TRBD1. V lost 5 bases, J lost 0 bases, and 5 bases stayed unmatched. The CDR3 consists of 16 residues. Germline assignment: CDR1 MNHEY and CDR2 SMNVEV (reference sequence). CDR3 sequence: CASSVVGQGSYNEQFF. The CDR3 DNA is TGTGCCAGCAGTGTAGTGGGACAGGGCTCCTACAATGAGCAGTTCTTC.

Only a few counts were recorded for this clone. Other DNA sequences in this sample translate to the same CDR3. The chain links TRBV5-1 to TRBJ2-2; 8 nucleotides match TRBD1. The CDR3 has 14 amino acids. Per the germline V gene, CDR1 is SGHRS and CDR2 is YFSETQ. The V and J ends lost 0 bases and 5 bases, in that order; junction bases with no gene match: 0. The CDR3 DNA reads TGCGCCAGCAGCTTGGGACAGGGGACCGGGGAGCTGTTTTTT. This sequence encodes CASSLGQGTGELFF.

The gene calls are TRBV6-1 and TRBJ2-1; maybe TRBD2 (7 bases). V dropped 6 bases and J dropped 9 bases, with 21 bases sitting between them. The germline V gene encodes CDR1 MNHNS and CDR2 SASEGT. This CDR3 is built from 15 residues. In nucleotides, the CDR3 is TGTGCCAGCAGCCTCATAGCCGTCGGGGGGCGTGAGCAGTTCTTC. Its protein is CASSLIAVGGREQFF.

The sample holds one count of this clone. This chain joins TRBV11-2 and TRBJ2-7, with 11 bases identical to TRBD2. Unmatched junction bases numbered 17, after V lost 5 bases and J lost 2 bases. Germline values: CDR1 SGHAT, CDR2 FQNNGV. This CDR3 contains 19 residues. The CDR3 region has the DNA TGTGCCAGCAGCGCAGACGGGCTAGCGGGAGGCCTCACTCCCTACGAGCAGTACTTC. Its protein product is CASSADGLAGGLTPYEQYF.

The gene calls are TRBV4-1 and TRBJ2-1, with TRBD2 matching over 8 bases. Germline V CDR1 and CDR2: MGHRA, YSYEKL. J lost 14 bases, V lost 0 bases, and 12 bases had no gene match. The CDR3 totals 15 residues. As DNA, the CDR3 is TGCGCCAGCAGCCAAGAGTTGACGGGAGGGCCAGGAAAGTTCTTC. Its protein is CASSQELTGGPGKFF.

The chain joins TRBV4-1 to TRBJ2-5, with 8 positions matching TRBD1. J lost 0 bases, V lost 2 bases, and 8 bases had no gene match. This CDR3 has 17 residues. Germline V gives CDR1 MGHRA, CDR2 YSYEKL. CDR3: CASSQPDETGDQETQYF. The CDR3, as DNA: TGCGCCAGCAGCCAACCTGACGAGACAGGGGACCAAGAGACCCAGTACTTC.

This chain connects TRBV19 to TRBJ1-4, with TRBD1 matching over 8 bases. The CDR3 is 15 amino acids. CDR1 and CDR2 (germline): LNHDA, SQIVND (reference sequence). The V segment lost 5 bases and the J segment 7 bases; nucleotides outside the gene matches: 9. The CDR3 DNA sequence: TGTGCCAGTAGTGCCCTACAGGGGGTGGTTGAAAAACTGTTTTTT. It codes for CASSALQGVVEKLFF.

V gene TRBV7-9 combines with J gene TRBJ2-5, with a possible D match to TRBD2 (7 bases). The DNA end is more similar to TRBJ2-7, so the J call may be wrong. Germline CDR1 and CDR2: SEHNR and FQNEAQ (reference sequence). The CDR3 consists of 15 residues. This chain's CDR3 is CASSRGAEFSYEQYF. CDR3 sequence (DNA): TGTGCCAGCAGCCGGGGGGCGGAATTCTCCTACGAGCAGTACTTC.

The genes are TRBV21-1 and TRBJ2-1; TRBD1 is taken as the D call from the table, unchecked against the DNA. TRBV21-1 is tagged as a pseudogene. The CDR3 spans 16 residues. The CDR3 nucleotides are TGTGCCAGCAGCAAAGGGCGGACAGGGGTTCCGATAGAGCAGTTCTTC. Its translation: CASSKGRTGVPIEQFF.

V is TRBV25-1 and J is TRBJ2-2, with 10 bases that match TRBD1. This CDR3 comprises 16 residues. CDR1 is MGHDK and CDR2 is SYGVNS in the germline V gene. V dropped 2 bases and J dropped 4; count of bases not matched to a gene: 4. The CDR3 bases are TGTGCCAGCAGTGAAGCCGGGACAGGGGTCACCGGGGAGCTGTTTTTT. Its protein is CASSEAGTGVTGELFF.

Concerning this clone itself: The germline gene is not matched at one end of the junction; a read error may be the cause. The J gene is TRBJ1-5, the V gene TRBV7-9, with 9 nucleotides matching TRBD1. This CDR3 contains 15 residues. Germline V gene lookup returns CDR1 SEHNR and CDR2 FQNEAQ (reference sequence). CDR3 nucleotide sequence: TGTTCCAGCAGCGTTACAGGGGGCCCCAATCAGCCCCAGCATTTT. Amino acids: CSSSVTGGPNQPQHF. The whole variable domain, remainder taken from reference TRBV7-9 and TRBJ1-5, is DTGVSQNPRHKITKRGQNVTFRCDPISEHNRLYWYRQTLGQGPEFLTYFQNEAQLEKSRLLSDRFSAERPKGSFSTLEIQRTEQGDSAMYLCSSSVTGGPNQPQHFGDGTRLSIL.

CDR3: CASSDGWGGGNEQYF. CDR3 DNA: TGTGCCAGCAGCGACGGGTGGGGCGGTGGGAACGAGCAGTACTTC. The rearrangement links TRBV5-8 to TRBJ2-7, with D possibly matching TRBD1 (5 bases). V was trimmed by 4 bases and J by 5 bases, leaving 19 bases between them. The CDR3 totals 15 residues. Germline-derived CDR1 and CDR2 are SGHTS and YDEGEE.

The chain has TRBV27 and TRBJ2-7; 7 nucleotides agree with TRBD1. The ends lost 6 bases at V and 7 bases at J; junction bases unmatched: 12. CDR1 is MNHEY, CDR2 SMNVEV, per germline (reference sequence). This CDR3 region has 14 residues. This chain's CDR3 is CASSLLRQGWEQYF. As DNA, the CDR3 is TGTGCCAGCAGCCTCCTCCGACAGGGCTGGGAGCAGTACTTC.

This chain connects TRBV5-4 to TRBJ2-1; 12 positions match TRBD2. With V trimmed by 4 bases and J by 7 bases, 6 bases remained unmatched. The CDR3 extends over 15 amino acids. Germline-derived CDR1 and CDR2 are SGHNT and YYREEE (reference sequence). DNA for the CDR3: TGTGCCAGCAGCCCGACTAGCGGGAGTATGAATGAGCAGTTCTTC. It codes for CASSPTSGSMNEQFF.

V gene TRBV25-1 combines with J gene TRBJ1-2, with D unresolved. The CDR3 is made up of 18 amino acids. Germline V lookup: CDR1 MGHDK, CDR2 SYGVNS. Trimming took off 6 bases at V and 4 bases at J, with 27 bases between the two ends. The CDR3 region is CASSQKVGGQADPYGYTF. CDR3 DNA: TGTGCCAGCAGCCAAAAGGTGGGAGGGCAGGCCGACCCCTATGGCTACACCTTC.

CDR3 sequence: CAWSPQRGQYF. The CDR3 region has the DNA TGTGCCTGGAGTCCTCAAAGGGGTCAGTACTTC. The chain recombines TRBV30 with TRBJ2-5, with a tentative D call TRBD1 (5 bases). CDR3 size: 11 residues. The V and J ends lost 2 bases and 11 bases respectively, with 12 bases between them. CDR1 is GTSNPN, CDR2 SVGIG, per germline (reference sequence).

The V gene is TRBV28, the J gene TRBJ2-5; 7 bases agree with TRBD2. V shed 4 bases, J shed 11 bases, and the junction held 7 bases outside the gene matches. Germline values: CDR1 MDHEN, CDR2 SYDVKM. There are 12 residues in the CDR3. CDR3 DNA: TGTGCCAGCAGTTCCTCAAGACTAGCTCAGTACTTC. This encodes CASSSSRLAQYF.

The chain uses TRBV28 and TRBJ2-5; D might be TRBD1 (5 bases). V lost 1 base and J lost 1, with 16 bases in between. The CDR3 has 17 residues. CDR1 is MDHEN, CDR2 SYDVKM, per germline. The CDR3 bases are TGTGCCAGCAGTTTATTGAATCTACAGGCTCCCCAAGAGACCCAGTACTTC. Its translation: CASSLLNLQAPQETQYF.

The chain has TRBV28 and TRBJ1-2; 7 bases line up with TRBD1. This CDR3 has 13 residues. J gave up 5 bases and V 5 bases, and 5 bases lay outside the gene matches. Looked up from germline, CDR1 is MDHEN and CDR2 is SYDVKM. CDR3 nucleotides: TGTGCCAGCAGTCCCGGGACAGATTATGGCTACACCTTC. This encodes CASSPGTDYGYTF.

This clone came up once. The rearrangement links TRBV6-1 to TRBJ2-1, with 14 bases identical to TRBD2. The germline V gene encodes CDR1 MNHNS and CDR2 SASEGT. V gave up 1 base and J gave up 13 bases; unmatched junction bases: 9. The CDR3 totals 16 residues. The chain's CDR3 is CASSEGTSGRIGKQFF. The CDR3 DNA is TGTGCCAGCAGTGAAGGGACTAGCGGGAGGATAGGAAAACAGTTCTTC.